Sequencing of this T cell receptor beta chain was carried out in a study of T cell changes during pregnancy in multiple sclerosis. Germline CDR1 and CDR2: SGHNT and YYREEE (reference sequence). The CDR3 covers 17 residues. Losses at the gene ends were 3 bases for V and 5 bases for J; bases not matched to a gene: 10. Assay: immunoSEQ multiplex PCR; the TCRdb copy retains only in-frame clones and omits some. The sample has 30,000 to 40,000 clones; approximately 94% are singletons. The sample here was CD4+ T cells from peripheral blood mononuclear cells, taken in the second trimester of pregnancy. V usage is TRBV5-4 and J usage is TRBJ2-1, with TRBD2 identical over 11 bases. The origin of this receptor is a female donor with multiple sclerosis, enrolled in a pregnancy study. CDR3 sequence reads: CASSSSLSGRAHNEQFF. For the CDR3, the DNA is TGTGCCAGCAGCTCGTCCCTTAGCGGGAGGGCCCACAATGAGCAGTTCTTC. Full variable domain (outside the CDR3, taken from reference TRBV5-4 and TRBJ2-1): ETGVTQSPTHLIKTRGQQVTLRCSSQSGHNTVSWYQQALGQGPQFIFQYYREEENGRGNFPPRFSGLQFPNYSSELNVNALELDDSALYLCASSSSLSGRAHNEQFFGPGTRLTVL.